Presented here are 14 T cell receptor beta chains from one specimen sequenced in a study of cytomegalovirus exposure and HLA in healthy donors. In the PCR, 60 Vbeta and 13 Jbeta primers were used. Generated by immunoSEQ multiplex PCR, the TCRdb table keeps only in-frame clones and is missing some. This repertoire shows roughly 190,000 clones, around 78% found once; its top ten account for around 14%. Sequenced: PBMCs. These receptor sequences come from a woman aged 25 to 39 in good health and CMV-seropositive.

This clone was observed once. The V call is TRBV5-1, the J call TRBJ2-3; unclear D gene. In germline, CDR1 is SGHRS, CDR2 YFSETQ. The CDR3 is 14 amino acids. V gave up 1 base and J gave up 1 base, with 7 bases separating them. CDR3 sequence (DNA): TGCGCCAGCAGCTTGACAGTAGGCACAGATACGCAGTATTTT. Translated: CASSLTVGTDTQYF.

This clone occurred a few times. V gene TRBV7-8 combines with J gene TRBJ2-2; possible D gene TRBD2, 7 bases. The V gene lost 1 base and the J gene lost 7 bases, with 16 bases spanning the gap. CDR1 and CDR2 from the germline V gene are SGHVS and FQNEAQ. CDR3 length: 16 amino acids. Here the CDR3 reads CASSLGIRGGGGELFF. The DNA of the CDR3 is TGTGCCAGCAGCTTAGGAATTAGGGGGGGCGGCGGGGAGCTGTTTTTT.

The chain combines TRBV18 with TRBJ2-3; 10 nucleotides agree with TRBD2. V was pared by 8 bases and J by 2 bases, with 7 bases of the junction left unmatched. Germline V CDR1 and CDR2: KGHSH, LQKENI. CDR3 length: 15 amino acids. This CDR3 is CASPSGGAYTDTQYF. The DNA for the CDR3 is TGTGCCAGCCCTAGCGGGGGTGCCTACACAGATACGCAGTATTTT.

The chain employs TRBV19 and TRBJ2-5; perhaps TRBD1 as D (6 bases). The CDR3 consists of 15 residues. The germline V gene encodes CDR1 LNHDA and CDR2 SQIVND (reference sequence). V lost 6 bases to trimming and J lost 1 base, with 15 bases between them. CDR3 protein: CASSLNGRGQETQYF. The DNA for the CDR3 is TGTGCCAGTAGCCTGAACGGCAGGGGCCAAGAGACCCAGTACTTC.

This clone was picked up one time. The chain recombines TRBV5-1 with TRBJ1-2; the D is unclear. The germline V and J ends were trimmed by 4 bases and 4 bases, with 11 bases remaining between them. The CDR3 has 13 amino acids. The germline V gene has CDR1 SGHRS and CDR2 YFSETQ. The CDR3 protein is CASSAQLSYGYTF. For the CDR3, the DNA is TGCGCCAGCAGCGCACAGCTCTCCTATGGCTACACCTTC.

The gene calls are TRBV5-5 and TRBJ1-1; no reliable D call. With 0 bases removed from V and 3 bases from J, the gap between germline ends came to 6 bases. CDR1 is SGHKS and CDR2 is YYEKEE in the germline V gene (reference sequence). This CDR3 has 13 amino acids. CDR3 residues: CASSLARDTEAFF. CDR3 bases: TGTGCCAGCAGCTTGGCCCGGGACACTGAAGCTTTCTTT.

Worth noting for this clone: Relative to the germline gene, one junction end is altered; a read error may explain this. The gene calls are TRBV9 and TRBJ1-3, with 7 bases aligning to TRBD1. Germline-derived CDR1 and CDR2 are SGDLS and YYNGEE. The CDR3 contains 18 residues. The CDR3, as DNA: TGTGCCAGCAGCGGTTCCCTCGGGACAGTGTCACCTGGAAGCACCATATATTTT. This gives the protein CASSGSLGTVSPGSTIYF.

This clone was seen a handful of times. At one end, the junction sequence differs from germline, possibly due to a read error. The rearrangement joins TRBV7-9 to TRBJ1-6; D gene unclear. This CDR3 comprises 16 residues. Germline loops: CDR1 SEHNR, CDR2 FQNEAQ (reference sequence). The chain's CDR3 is CSSRPWTGSDNSPLHF. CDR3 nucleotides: TGTTCCAGCAGACCGTGGACGGGGTCGGATAATTCACCCCTCCACTTT. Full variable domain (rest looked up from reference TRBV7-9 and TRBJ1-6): DTGVSQNPRHKITKRGQNVTFRCDPISEHNRLYWYRQTLGQGPEFLTYFQNEAQLEKSRLLSDRFSAERPKGSFSTLEIQRTEQGDSAMYLCSSRPWTGSDNSPLHFGNGTRLTVT.

The DNA for the CDR3 is TGCGCCAGCAGCTTTCGTTTCGCGAACACCGGGGAGCTGTTTTTT. Encoded protein: CASSFRFANTGELFF. V gene TRBV5-1 combines with J gene TRBJ2-2; D remains ambiguous. V lost 2 bases, J lost 0 bases, and 8 bases lay in between. This CDR3 is built from 15 residues. The V gene's germline CDR1 is SGHRS and CDR2 YFSETQ.

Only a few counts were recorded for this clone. CDR3 protein: CASSSRDTTDTQYF. The CDR3 nucleotides read TGTGCCAGCAGCAGCCGGGACACTACAGATACGCAGTATTTT. The rearrangement joins TRBV5-4 to TRBJ2-3; D perhaps matches TRBD1 (6 bases). The V gene's germline CDR1 is SGHNT and CDR2 YYREEE (reference sequence). V shed 4 bases and J shed 3 bases, with 12 bases lying between them. The CDR3 totals 14 residues.

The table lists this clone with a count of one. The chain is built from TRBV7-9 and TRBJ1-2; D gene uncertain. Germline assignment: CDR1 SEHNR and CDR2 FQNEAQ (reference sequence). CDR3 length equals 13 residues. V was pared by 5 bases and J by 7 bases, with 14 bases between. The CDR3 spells CASSAGREAGYTF. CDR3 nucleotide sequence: TGTGCCAGCAGCGCCGGGAGGGAGGCTGGCTACACCTTC.

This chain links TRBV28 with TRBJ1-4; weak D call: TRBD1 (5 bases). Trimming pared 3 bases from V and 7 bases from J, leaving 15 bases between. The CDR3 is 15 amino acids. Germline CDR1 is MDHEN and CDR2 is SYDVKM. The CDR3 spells CASSLAGDVGEKLFF. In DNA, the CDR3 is TGTGCCAGCAGTTTGGCGGGGGATGTAGGTGAAAAACTGTTTTTT.

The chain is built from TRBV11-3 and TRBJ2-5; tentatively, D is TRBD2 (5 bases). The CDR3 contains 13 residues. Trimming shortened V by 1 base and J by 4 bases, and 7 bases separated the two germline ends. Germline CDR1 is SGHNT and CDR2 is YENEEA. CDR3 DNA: TGTGCCAGCAGCTTAGGGGCGGGAGAGACCCAGTACTTC. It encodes CASSLGAGETQYF.

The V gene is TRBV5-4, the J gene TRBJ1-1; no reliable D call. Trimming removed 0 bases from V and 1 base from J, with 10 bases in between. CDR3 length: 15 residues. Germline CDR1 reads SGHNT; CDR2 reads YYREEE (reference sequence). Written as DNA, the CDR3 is TGTGCCAGCAGCTTGGACCCTACAGAGAACACTGAAGCTTTCTTT. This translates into CASSLDPTENTEAFF.